This entry is about one TCR beta chain. Per the original data handling: Reference gene primer amplification in the assay estimated nucleated cell counts. The table came from immunoSEQ multiplex PCR; TCRdb's copy has only in-frame clones and leaves some out. V, J and clone size were drawn from that table, and D and trimming were deduced from the DNA. The sample records some 150,000 clones, roughly 91% being singletons. The sample comes from a study of blood T cell repertoires in COVID-19. Looking at the study overall: Samples taken during acute and convalescent COVID-19 were collected in the United States, Italy and Spain. PBMCs, B-cell-depleted T cells, or T cells provided the cDNA or gDNA that made up the material.

The length of the CDR3 is 13 residues. Trimming took 5 bases from V and 12 from J; bases not matched to a gene: 10. Germline V CDR1 and CDR2: MNHEY, SMNVEV (reference sequence). The J gene is TRBJ1-1, the V gene TRBV27; 9 bases match TRBD1. Sequences were obtained from peripheral blood. This sequence originates from a man in his fifties or sixties with active or convalescent COVID-19. CDR3: CASSPDDRGLTFF. In DNA form, the CDR3 reads TGTGCCAGCAGTCCCGACGACAGGGGGTTAACTTTCTTT.